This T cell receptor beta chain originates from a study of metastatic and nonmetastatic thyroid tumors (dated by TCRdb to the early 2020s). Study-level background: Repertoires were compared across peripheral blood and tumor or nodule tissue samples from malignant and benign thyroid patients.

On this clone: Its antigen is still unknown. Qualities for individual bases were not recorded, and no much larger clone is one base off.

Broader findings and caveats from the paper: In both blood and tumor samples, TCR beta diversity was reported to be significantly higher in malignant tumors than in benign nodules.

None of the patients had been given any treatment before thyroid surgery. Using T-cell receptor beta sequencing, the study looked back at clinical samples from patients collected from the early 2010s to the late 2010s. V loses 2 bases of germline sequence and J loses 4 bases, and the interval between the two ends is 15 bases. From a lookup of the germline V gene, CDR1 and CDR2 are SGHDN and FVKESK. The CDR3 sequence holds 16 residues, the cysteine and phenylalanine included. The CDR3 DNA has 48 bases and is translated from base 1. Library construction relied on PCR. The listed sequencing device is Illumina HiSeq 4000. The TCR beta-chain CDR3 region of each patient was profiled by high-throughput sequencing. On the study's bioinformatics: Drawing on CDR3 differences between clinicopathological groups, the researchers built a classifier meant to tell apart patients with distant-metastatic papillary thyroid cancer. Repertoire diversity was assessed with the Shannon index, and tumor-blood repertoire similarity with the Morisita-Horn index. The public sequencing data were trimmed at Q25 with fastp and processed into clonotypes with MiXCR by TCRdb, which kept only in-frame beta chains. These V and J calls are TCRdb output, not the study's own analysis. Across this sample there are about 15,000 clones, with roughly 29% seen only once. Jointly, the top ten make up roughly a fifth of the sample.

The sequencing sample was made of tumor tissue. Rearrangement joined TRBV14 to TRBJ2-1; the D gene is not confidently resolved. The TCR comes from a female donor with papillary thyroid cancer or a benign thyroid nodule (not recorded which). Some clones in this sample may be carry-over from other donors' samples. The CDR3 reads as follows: CASSQLAQVGYNEQFF. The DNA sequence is TGTGCCAGCAGCCAATTAGCCCAGGTGGGTTACAATGAGCAGTTCTTC.